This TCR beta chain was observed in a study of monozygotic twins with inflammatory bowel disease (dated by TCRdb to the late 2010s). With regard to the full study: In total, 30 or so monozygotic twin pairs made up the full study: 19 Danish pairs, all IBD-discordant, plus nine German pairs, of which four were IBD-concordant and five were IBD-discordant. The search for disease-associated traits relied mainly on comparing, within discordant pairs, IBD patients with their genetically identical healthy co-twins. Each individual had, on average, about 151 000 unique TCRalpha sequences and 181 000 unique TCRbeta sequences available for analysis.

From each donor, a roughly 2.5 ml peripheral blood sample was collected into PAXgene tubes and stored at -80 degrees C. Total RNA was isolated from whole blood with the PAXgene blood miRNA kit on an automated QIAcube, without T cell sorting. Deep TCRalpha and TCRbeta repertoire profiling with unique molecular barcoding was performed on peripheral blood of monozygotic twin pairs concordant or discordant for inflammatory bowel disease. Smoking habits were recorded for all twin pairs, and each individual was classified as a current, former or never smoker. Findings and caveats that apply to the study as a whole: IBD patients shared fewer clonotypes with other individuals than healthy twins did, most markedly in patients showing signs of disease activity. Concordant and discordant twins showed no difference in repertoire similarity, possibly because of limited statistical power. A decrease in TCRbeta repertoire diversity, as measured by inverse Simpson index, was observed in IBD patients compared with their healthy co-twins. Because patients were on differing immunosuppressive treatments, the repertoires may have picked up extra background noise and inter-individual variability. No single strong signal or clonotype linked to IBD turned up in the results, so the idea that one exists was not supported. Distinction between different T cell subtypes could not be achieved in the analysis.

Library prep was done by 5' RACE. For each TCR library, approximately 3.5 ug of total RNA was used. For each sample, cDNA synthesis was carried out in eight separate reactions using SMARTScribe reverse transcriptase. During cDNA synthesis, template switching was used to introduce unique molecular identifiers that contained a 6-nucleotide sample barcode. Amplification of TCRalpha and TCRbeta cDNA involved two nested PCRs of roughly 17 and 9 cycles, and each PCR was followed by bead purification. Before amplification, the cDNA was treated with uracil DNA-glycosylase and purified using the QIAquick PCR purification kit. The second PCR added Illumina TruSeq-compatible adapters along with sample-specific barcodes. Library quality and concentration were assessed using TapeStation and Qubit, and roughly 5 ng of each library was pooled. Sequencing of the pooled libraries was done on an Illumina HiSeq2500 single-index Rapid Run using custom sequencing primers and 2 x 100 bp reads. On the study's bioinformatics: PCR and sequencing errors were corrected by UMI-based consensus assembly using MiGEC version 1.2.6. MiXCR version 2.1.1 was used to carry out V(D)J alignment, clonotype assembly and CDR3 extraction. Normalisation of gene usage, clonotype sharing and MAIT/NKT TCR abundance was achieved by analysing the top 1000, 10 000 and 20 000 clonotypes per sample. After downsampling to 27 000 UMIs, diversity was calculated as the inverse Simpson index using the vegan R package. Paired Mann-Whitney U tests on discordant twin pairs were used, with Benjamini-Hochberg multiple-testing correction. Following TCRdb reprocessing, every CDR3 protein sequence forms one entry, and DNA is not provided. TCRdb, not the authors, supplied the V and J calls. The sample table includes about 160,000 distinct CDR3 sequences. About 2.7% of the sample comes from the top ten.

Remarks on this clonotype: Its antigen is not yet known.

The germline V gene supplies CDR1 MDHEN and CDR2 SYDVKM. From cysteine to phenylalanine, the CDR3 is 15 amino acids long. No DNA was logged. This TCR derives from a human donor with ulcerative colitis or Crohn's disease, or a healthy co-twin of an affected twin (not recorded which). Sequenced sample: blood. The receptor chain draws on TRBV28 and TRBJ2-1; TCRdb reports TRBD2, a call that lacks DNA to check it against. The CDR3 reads CASSLPGLGVGEQFF.